This T cell receptor (beta chain) was sequenced for a study of Ad26.COV2.S vaccination and SARS-CoV-2 variants. Points from the study as a whole: There was reportedly substantial breadth in spike-specific CD8+ and CD4+ T cell responses after vaccination. Non-spike TCR breadth was similar in vaccine and placebo recipients.

Only in-frame clones appear in the TCRdb table, and some are missing; sequencing was by immunoSEQ multiplex PCR. The sample lists 350,000 to 450,000 clones; just over 90% were seen once. The CDR3 contains 15 residues. V lost 6 bases and J 0 bases, leaving 12 bases between the germline ends. CDR1 and CDR2 from the germline V gene are LGHDT and YNNKEL (reference sequence). As regards this clone: Its antigen is as yet unknown.

The V gene is TRBV3-1 (or the pseudogene TRBV3-2), the J gene TRBJ1-5, with D possibly matching TRBD1 (5 bases). The sequence derives from a human donor who had recovered from COVID-19. Source: peripheral blood, taken after recovery from COVID-19. The CDR3: CASSVSGGSNQPQHF. The DNA of the CDR3 is TGTGCCAGCAGTGTAAGTGGGGGTAGCAATCAGCCCCAGCATTTT.